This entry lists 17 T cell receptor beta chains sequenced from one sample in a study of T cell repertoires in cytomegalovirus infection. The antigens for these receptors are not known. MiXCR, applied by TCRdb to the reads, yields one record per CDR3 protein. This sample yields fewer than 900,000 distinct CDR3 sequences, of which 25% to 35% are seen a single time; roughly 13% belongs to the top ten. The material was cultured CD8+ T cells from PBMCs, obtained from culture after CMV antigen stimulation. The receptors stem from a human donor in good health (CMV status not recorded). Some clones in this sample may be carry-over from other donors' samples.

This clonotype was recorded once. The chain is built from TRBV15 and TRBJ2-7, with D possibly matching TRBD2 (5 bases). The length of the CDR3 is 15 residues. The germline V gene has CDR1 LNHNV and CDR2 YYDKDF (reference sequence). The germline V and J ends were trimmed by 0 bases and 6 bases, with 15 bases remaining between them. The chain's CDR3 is CATSRDLGVAGEQYV. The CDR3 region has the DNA TGTGCCACCAGCAGAGATCTCGGGGTGGCCGGCGAGCAGTACGTC.

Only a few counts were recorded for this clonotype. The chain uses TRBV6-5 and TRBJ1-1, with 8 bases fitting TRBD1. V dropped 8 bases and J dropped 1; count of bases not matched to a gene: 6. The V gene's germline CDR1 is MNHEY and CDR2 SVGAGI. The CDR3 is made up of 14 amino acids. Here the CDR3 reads CASGDRTQNTEAFF. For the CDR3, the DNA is TGTGCCAGCGGGGACAGGACACAGAACACTGAAGCTTTCTTT.

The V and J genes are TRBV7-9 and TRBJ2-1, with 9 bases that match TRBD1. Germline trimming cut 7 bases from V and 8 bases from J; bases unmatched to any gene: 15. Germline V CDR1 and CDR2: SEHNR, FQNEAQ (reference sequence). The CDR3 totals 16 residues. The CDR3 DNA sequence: TGTGCCAGCAACGACCCGCCGGGACAGGGTATCCATGAGCAGTTCTTC. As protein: CASNDPPGQGIHEQFF.

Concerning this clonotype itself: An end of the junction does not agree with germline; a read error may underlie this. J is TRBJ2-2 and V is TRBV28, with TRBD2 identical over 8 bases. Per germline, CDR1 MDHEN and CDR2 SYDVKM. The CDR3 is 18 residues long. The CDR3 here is CASSLYTGGARDTGGLFF. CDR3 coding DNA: TGTGCCAGCAGTTTATACACGGGGGGGGCCAGAGACACCGGGGGGCTGTTTTTT.

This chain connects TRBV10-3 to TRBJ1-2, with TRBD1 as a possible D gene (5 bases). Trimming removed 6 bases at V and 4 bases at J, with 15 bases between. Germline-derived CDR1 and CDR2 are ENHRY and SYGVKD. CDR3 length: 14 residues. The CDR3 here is CAIRTSLRGYGYTF. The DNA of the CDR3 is TGTGCCATCAGGACCTCCCTAAGGGGCTATGGCTACACCTTC.

This chain's CDR3 is CASSLLGPITKNIQYF. For the CDR3, the DNA is TGTGCCAGCAGTTTACTAGGACCTATTACAAAAAACATTCAGTACTTC. The chain is built from TRBV28 and TRBJ2-4; the D is unclear. V gave up 2 bases and J gave up 4 bases, with 15 bases separating them. The germline V gene encodes CDR1 MDHEN and CDR2 SYDVKM. This CDR3 is built from 16 residues.

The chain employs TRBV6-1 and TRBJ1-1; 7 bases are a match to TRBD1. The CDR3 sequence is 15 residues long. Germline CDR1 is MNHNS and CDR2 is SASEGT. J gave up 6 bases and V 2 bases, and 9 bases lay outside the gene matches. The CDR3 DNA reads TGTGCCAGCAGTGAATCGCACAGGGGTAACGCTGAAGCTTTCTTT. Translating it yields CASSESHRGNAEAFF.

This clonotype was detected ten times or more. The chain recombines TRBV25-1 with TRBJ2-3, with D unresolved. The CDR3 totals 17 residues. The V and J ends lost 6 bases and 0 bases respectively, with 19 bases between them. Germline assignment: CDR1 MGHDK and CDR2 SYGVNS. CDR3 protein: CASRGFNVRASTDTQYF. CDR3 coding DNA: TGTGCCAGCAGGGGGTTTAACGTCCGTGCGAGCACAGATACGCAGTATTTT.

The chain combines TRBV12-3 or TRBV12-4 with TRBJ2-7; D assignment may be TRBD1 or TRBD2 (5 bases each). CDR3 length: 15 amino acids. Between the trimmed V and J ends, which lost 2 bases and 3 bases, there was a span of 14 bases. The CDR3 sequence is CASSLRDESFYEQYF. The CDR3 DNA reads TGTGCCAGCAGTTTAAGGGACGAAAGTTTCTACGAGCAGTACTTC.

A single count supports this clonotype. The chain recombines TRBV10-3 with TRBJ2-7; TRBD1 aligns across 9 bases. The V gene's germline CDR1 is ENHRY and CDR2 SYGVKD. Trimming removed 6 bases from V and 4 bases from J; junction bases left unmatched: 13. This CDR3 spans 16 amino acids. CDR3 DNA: TGTGCCATCAGGACTAGTACAGGGGGCGAAGGGTACGAGCAGTACTTC. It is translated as CAIRTSTGGEGYEQYF.

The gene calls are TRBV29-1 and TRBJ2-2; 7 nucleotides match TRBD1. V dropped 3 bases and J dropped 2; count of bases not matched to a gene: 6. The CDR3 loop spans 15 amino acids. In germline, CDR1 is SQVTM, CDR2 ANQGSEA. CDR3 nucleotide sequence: TGCAGCGTTGAGGAACAGGGGAGCAACACCGGGGAGCTGTTTTTT. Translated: CSVEEQGSNTGELFF.

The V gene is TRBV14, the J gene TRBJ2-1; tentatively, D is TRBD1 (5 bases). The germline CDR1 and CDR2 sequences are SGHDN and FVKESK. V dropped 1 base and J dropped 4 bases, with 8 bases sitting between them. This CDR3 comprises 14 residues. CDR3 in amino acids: CASSQATAYNEQFF. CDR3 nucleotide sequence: TGTGCCAGCAGCCAAGCGACAGCTTACAATGAGCAGTTCTTC.

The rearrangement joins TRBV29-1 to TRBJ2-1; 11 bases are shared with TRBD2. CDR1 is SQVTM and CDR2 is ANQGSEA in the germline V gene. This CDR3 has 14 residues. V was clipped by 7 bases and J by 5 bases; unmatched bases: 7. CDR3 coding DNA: TGCAGCGCTTTGGGACTAGCGGAACACAATGAGCAGTTCTTC. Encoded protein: CSALGLAEHNEQFF.

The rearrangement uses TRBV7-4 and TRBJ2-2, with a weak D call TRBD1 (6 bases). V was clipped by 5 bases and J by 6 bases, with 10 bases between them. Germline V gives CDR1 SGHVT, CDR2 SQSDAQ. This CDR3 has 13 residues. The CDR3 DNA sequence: TGTGCCAGCAGCCGACAGGTTGCCGGGGAGCTGTTTTTT. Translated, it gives CASSRQVAGELFF.

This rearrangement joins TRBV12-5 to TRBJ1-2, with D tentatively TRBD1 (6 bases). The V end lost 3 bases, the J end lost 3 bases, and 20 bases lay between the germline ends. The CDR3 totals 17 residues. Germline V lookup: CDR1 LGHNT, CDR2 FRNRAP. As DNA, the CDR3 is TGTGCTAGTGGTTTCTCCATGGACAGCCTGAAAGACTATGGCTACACCTTC. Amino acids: CASGFSMDSLKDYGYTF.

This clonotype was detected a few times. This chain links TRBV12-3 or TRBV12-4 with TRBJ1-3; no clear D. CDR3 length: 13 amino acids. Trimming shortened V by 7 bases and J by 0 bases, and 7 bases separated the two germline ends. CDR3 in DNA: TGTGCCAGCATCGCAGGCTCTGGAAACACCATATATTTT. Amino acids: CASIAGSGNTIYF.

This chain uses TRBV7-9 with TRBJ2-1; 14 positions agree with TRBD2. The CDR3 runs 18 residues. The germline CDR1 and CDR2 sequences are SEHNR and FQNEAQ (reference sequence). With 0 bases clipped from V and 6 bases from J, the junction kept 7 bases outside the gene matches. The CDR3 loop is CASSLAQRLAGGTNEQFF. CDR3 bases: TGTGCCAGCAGCTTAGCGCAGAGACTAGCGGGGGGGACCAATGAGCAGTTCTTC.